This TCR beta chain comes out of a study of CD8+ T cells in alopecia areata. The V gene lost 4 bases and the J gene lost 4 bases, with 12 bases spanning the gap. There are 13 residues in the CDR3. Germline V gene sequence: CDR1 SQVTM, CDR2 ANQGSEA. Extraction and reverse transcription of RNA yielded cDNA as the sequencing template. Profiled with immunoSEQ multiplex PCR; TCRdb holds only in-frame clones, not every one. The table has roughly 150,000 clones, roughly 50% seen once. Study-level findings and limits: Resident alphabeta T cells of normal skin are also sequenced in scalp samples. Elevated clonality characterized lesional scalp relative to normal scalp, particularly in alopecia totalis/universalis. Unlike in mice, where it was clearer, TCR sharing across patients was less clear, possibly HLA-related.

Turning to this clone: Its antigen is unidentified.

The sample was CD4+ T cells sorted from blood. The TCR comes from a human donor in good health. The V call is TRBV29-1, the J call TRBJ2-3; D is uncertain. CDR3 amino acids: CSVAGRLADTQYF. In DNA, the CDR3 is TGCAGCGTTGCCGGACGGTTGGCAGATACGCAGTATTTT.